This TCR beta chain derives from a study of T cell changes during pregnancy in multiple sclerosis. Produced via immunoSEQ multiplex PCR; TCRdb's table is partial and in-frame only. In the table there are tens of thousands of clones, over 75% of which are singletons. CDR1 and CDR2 (germline): SGHAT, FQNNGV. The CDR3 totals 14 residues. V was clipped by 1 base and J by 4 bases, with 7 bases between them. This chain uses TRBV11-2 with TRBJ2-2; D possibly corresponds to TRBD2 (5 bases). The source was CD8+ T cells from peripheral blood mononuclear cells, collected before pregnancy. This clonotype was sampled from a female donor with multiple sclerosis, enrolled in a pregnancy study. The CDR3 loop reads CASSLATSTGELFF. The DNA for the CDR3 is TGTGCCAGCAGCTTAGCTACTAGCACCGGGGAGCTGTTTTTT.